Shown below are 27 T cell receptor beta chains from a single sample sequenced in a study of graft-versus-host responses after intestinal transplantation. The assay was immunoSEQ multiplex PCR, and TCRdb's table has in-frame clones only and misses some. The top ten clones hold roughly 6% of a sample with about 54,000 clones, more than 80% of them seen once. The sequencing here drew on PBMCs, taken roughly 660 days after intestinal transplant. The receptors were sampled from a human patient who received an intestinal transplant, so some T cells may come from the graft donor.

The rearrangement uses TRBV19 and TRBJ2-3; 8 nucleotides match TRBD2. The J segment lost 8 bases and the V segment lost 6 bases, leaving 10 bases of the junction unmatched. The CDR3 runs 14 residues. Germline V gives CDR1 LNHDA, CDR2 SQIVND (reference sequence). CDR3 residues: CASRTSGGPGTQYF. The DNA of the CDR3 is TGTGCCAGTAGGACAAGCGGGGGCCCAGGTACGCAGTATTTT.

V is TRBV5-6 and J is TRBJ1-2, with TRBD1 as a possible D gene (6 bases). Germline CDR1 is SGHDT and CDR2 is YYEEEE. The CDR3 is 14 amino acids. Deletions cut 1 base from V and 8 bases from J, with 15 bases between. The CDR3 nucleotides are TGTGCCAGCAGCTTGAGGTTCAGGGGAGGAGGCTACACCTTC. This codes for CASSLRFRGGGYTF.

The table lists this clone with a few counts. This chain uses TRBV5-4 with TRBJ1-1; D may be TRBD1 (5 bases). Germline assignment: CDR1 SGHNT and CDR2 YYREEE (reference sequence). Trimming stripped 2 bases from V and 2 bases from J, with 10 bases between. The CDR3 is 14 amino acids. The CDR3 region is CASSLPQVNTEAFF. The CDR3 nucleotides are TGTGCCAGCAGCTTACCACAGGTAAACACTGAAGCTTTCTTT.

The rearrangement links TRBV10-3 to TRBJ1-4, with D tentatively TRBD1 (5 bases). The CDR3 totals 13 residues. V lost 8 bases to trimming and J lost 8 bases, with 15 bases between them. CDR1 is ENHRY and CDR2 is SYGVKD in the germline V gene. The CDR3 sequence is CAIGNPGSEKLFF. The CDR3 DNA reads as TGTGCCATCGGGAATCCAGGGAGCGAAAAACTGTTTTTT.

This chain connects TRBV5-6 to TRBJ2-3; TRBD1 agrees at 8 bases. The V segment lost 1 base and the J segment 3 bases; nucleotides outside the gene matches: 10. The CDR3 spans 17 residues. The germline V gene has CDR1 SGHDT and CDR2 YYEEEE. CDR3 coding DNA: TGTGCCAGCAGCTTGTTCGACAGGGGTGGGTTTACAGATACGCAGTATTTT. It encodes CASSLFDRGGFTDTQYF.

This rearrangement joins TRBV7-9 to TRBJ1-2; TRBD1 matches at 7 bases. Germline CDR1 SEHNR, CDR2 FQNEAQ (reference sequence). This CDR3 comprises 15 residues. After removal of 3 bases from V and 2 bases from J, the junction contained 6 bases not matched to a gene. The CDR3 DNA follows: TGTGCCAGCAGCTTTACAGGGGTTAGGAACTATGGCTACACCTTC. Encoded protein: CASSFTGVRNYGYTF.

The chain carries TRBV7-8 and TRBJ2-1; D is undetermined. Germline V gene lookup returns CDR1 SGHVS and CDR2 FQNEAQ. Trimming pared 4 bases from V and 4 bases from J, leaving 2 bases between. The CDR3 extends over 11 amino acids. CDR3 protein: CASSWYNEQFF. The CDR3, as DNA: TGTGCCAGCAGCTGGTACAATGAGCAGTTCTTC.

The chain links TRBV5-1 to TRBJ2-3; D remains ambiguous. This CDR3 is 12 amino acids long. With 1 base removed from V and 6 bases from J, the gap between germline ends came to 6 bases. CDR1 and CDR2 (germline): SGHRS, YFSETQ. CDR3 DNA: TGCGCCAGCAGCTTGCAGGTTGATACGCAGTATTTT. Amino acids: CASSLQVDTQYF.

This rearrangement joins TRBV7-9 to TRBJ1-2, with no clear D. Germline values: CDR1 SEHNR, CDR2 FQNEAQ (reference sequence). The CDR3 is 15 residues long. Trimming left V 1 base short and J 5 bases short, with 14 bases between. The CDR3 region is CASSLVGFNDYGYTF. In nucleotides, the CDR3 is TGTGCCAGCAGCTTAGTGGGTTTCAACGATTATGGCTACACCTTC.

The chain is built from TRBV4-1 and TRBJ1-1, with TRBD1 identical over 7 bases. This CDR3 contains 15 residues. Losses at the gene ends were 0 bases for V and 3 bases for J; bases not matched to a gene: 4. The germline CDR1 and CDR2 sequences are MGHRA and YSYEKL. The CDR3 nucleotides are TGCGCCAGCAGCCAAGATCGAACAGGGGACACTGAAGCTTTCTTT. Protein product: CASSQDRTGDTEAFF.

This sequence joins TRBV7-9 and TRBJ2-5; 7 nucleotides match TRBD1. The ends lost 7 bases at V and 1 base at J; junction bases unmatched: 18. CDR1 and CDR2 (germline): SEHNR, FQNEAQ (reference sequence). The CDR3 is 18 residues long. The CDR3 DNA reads TGTGCCAGCATCCCAGGTGACAGGGTTGTTTCCCGCCAAGAGACCCAGTACTTC. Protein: CASIPGDRVVSRQETQYF.

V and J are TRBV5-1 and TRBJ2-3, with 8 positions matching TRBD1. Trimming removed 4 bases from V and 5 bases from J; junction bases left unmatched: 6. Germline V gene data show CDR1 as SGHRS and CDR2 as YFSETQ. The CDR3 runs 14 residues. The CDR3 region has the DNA TGCGCCAGCAGCCCCGACAGGGGAGAAGATACGCAGTATTTT. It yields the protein CASSPDRGEDTQYF.

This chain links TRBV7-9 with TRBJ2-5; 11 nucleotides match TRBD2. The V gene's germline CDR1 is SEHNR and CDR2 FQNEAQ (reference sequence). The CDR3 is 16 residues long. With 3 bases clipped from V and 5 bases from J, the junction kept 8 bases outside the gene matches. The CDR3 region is CASSLLAGGQGETQYF. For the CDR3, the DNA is TGTGCCAGCAGCTTGCTAGCGGGGGGCCAGGGGGAGACCCAGTACTTC.

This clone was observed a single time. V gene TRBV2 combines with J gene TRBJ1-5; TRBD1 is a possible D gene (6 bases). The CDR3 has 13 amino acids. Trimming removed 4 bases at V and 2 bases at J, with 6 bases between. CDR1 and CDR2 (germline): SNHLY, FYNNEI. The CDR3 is CASSGTGNQPQHF. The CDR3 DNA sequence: TGTGCCAGCAGTGGGACAGGCAATCAGCCCCAGCATTTT.

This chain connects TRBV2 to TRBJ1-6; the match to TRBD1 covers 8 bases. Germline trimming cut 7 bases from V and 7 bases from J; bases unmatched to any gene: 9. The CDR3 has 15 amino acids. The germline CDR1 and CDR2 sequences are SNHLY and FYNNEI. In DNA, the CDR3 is TGTGCCAGCACCGGGGACAGGCTTCCCAATTCACCCCTCCACTTT. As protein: CASTGDRLPNSPLHF.

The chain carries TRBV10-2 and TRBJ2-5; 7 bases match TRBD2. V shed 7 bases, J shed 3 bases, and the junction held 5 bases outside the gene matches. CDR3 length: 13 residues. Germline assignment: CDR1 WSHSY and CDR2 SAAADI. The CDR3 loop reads CASKVGGKETQYF. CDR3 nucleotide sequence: TGCGCCAGCAAGGTGGGGGGGAAAGAGACCCAGTACTTC.

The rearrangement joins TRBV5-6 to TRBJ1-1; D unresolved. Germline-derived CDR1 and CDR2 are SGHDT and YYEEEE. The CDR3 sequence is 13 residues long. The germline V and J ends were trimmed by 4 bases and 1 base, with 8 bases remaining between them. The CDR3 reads CASSLGRNTEAFF. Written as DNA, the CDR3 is TGTGCCAGCAGCCTGGGGAGGAACACTGAAGCTTTCTTT.

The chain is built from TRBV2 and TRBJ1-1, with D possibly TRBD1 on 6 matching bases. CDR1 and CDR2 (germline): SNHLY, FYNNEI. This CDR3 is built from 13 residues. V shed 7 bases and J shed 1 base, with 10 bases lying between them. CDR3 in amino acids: CASMVGANTEAFF. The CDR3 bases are TGTGCCAGCATGGTGGGGGCGAACACTGAAGCTTTCTTT.

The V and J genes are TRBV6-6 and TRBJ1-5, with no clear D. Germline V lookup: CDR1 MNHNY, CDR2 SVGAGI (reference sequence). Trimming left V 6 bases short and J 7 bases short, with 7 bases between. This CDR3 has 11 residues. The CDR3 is CASSQGQPQHF. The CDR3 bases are TGTGCCAGCAGCCAAGGGCAGCCCCAGCATTTT.

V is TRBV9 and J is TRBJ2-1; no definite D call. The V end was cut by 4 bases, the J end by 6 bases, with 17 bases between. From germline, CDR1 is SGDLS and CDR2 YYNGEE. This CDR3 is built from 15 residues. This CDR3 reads CASSPDFTRVNEQFF. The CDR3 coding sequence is TGTGCCAGCAGCCCAGATTTTACCCGTGTCAATGAGCAGTTCTTC.

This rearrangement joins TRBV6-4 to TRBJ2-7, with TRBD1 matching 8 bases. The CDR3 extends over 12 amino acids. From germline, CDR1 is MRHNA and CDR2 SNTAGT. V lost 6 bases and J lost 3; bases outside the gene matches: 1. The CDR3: CASSRGHYEQYF. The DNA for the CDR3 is TGTGCCAGCAGCAGGGGGCACTACGAGCAGTACTTC.

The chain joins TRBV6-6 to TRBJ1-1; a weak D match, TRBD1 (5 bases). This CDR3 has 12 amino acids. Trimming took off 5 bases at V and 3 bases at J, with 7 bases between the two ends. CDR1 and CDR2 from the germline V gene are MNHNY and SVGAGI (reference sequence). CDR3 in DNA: TGTGCCAGCAGTGACAGACACACTGAAGCTTTCTTT. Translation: CASSDRHTEAFF.

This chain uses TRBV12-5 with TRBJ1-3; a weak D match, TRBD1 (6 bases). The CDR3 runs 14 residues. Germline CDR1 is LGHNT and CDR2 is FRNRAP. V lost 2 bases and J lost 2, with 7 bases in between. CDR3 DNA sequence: TGTGCTAGTGGTTTGTCAGGGGCTGGAAACACCATATATTTT. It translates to CASGLSGAGNTIYF.

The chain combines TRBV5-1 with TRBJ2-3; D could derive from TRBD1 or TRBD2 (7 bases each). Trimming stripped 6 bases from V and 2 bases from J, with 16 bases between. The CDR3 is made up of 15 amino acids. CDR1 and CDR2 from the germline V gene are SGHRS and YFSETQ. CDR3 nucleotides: TGCGCCAGCAAACCCAGGGGGGGGTCCACAGATACGCAGTATTTT. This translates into CASKPRGGSTDTQYF.

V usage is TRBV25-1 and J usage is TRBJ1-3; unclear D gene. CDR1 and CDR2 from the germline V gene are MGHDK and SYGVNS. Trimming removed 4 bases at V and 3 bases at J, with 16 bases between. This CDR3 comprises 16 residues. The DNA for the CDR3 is TGTGCCAGCAGTGTCCTCATGTCGGGGTTTGGAAACACCATATATTTT. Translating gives CASSVLMSGFGNTIYF.

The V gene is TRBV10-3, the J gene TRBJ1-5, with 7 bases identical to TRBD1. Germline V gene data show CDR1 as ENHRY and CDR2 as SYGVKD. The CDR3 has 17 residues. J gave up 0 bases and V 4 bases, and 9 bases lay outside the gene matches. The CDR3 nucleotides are TGTGCCATCAGTGCAAGACAGGGCGGGGATAGCAATCAGCCCCAGCATTTT. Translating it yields CAISARQGGDSNQPQHF.

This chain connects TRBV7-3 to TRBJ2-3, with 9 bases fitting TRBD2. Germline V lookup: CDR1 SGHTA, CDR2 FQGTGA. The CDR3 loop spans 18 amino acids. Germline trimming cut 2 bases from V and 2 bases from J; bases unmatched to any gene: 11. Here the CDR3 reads CASSLEGYKRGDTDTQYF. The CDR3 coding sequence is TGTGCCAGCAGCTTAGAGGGCTATAAGCGGGGGGACACAGATACGCAGTATTTT.